The 28 T cell receptor beta chains given below trace back to one sample, sequenced in a study of metastatic and nonmetastatic thyroid tumors. TCRdb re-called the PCR reads with MiXCR. The sample contains tens of thousands of clones, roughly 13% of which appear only once. Thyroid surgery was preceded by no treatment in any patient. What was sequenced was blood. Source of these receptors: a female donor with papillary thyroid cancer or a benign thyroid nodule (not recorded which). Some clones in this sample may be carry-over from other donors' samples.

In this sample, this clone turned up many times. Other nucleotide sequences in the sample specify the same CDR3. The chain carries TRBV27 and TRBJ2-1, with 11 bases fitting TRBD1. This CDR3 spans 17 amino acids. J lost 4 bases, V lost 5 bases, and 10 bases had no gene match. In germline, CDR1 is MNHEY, CDR2 SMNVEV (reference sequence). The CDR3 region is CASSHGQGAPSYNEQFF. DNA for the CDR3: TGTGCCAGCAGTCACGGACAGGGGGCCCCTTCATACAATGAGCAGTTCTTC.

This clone was counted many times. The chain joins TRBV3-1 to TRBJ2-5; no definite D call. Trimming removed 1 base from V and 2 bases from J, with 8 bases in between. The CDR3 is made up of 14 amino acids. Germline V gene sequence: CDR1 LGHDT, CDR2 YNNKEL (reference sequence). The CDR3 sequence is CASSQARGQETQYF. CDR3 DNA: TGTGCCAGCAGCCAAGCCAGAGGACAAGAGACCCAGTACTTC.

This clone was counted at least ten times. V is TRBV20-1 and J is TRBJ1-5; D may be TRBD1 (5 bases). V lost 1 base and J 6 bases, leaving 10 bases between the germline ends. This CDR3 is 13 amino acids long. The germline gives CDR1 DFQATT, CDR2 SNEGSKA (reference sequence). The CDR3 DNA reads TGCAGTGCTAGAGGGGAGGGGAGTCAGCCCCAGCATTTT. Translation: CSARGEGSQPQHF.

This clone was recorded at least ten times. This chain links TRBV19 with TRBJ2-1, with unresolved D. The CDR3 contains 13 residues. Germline V gene data show CDR1 as LNHDA and CDR2 as SQIVND (reference sequence). Trimming took off 5 bases at V and 4 bases at J, with 9 bases between the two ends. The CDR3 nucleotides read TGTGCCAGTAGTCGGACCCAATACAATGAGCAGTTCTTC. Translated: CASSRTQYNEQFF.

As regards this clone: The junction and the germline gene differ at one end; a read error may be behind it. This sequence joins TRBV2 and TRBJ1-2, with D hard to call. In germline, CDR1 is SNHLY, CDR2 FYNNEI. There are 12 residues in the CDR3. The CDR3 protein is CASSPISYVYTF. The CDR3 nucleotides are TGTGCCAGCAGCCCGATCAGCTATGTCTACACCTTC.

The sample holds many counts of this clone. Other nucleotide sequences from this sample produce the same CDR3. The chain joins TRBV9 to TRBJ2-7, with 10 positions matching TRBD1. Trimming removed 3 bases from V and 2 bases from J; junction bases left unmatched: 5. The germline V gene has CDR1 SGDLS and CDR2 YYNGEE. The CDR3 is 15 amino acids. The CDR3 loop reads CASSAGTGVPYEQYF. CDR3 nucleotide sequence: TGTGCCAGCAGCGCCGGGACAGGGGTCCCCTACGAGCAGTACTTC.

This clone was counted many times. The genes are TRBV13 and TRBJ1-6, with D perhaps TRBD1 (5 bases). The CDR3 is 20 amino acids. Trimming took 3 bases from V and 0 from J, leaving 21 bases between them. Looked up from germline, CDR1 is PRHDT and CDR2 is FYEKMQ (reference sequence). The CDR3 region has the DNA TGTGCCAGCAGCTTTAGGGGTTGGGGGACCCGGAGCTCCTATAATTCACCCCTCCACTTT. Translated, it gives CASSFRGWGTRSSYNSPLHF.

In the case of this clone: This clone may be a read error of a much larger clone one base away. The chain recombines TRBV14 with TRBJ2-1; the D is unclear. The V and J ends lost 4 bases and 9 bases respectively, with 13 bases between them. The CDR3 is made up of 13 amino acids. Germline values: CDR1 SGHDN, CDR2 FVKESK. The CDR3 loop is CASSRDMGGEQFF. The CDR3 coding sequence is TGTGCCAGCAGCCGAGACATGGGCGGTGAGCAGTTCTTC.

The table lists this clone with many counts. The chain links TRBV9 to TRBJ2-7; 10 nucleotides match TRBD2. The CDR3 has 17 amino acids. The ends lost 0 bases at V and 3 bases at J; junction bases unmatched: 9. Germline CDR1 SGDLS, CDR2 YYNGEE. The DNA of the CDR3 is TGTGCCAGCAGCGTAGGGACTAGCGGTTCACACTTCTACGAGCAGTACTTC. Translating it yields CASSVGTSGSHFYEQYF.

The rearrangement links TRBV9 to TRBJ2-1, with TRBD2 as a possible D gene (5 bases). The V end lost 4 bases, the J end lost 2 bases, and 16 bases lay between the germline ends. Germline CDR1 and CDR2: SGDLS and YYNGEE. The CDR3 loop spans 16 amino acids. The CDR3 is CASSPFEGVTYNEQFF. DNA for the CDR3: TGTGCCAGCAGCCCCTTCGAGGGAGTCACCTACAATGAGCAGTTCTTC.

The sample holds many counts of this clone. The chain couples TRBV27 to TRBJ2-1; 10 bases map to TRBD1. CDR1 and CDR2 (germline): MNHEY, SMNVEV (reference sequence). Trimming took 8 bases from V and 8 from J; bases not matched to a gene: 12. The CDR3 has 15 residues. CDR3 in amino acids: CASRLGDRGGYEQFF. DNA for the CDR3: TGTGCCAGCCGTCTAGGGGACAGGGGAGGGTATGAGCAGTTCTTC.

At least ten counts were recorded for this clone. The J gene is TRBJ2-3, the V gene TRBV6-6; 10 bases match TRBD2. This CDR3 region has 17 residues. J lost 2 bases, V lost 0 bases, and 5 bases had no gene match. CDR1 is MNHNY and CDR2 is SVGAGI in the germline V gene (reference sequence). The CDR3 loop is CASSYSKLAGLTDTQYF. The DNA for the CDR3 is TGTGCCAGCAGTTACTCCAAACTAGCGGGACTCACAGATACGCAGTATTTT.

Ten or more counts support this clone. This chain joins TRBV5-6 and TRBJ1-1, with D unclear. The CDR3 has 14 residues. Trimming shortened V by 0 bases and J by 0 bases, and 6 bases separated the two germline ends. Germline V lookup: CDR1 SGHDT, CDR2 YYEEEE. The CDR3 nucleotides read TGTGCCAGCAGCTTGGTTTCCGTGAACACTGAAGCTTTCTTT. It yields the protein CASSLVSVNTEAFF.

The table lists this clone with many counts. V usage is TRBV4-1 and J usage is TRBJ1-1; D is ambiguous. V lost 3 bases, J lost 0 bases, and 14 bases lay in between. CDR1 and CDR2 (germline): MGHRA, YSYEKL. This CDR3 has 16 residues. CDR3 sequence: CASSQDLYRVNTEAFF. CDR3 in DNA: TGCGCCAGCAGCCAGGATCTCTACAGAGTGAACACTGAAGCTTTCTTT.

J is TRBJ1-1 and V is TRBV12-3 or TRBV12-4, with a weak D call TRBD1 (6 bases). V was pared by 5 bases and J by 1 base, with 8 bases between. CDR3 length: 13 amino acids. CDR3 residues: CASSMGQNTEAFF. The DNA of the CDR3 is TGTGCCAGCAGTATGGGACAGAACACTGAAGCTTTCTTT.

CDR3 residues: CASSLVGGQTYEQYF. CDR3 in DNA: TGTGCCAGCAGCTTAGTGGGAGGGCAAACCTACGAGCAGTACTTC. The chain uses TRBV7-6 and TRBJ2-7, with TRBD2 identical over 7 bases. The CDR3 runs 15 residues. V shed 1 base and J 2 bases; nucleotides not matched to a gene: 5. Germline V gene data show CDR1 as SGHVS and CDR2 as FNYEAQ.

This clone has a count of ten or more. The V call is TRBV6-2 or TRBV6-3, the J call TRBJ1-5; 7 bases map to TRBD1. This CDR3 has 18 amino acids. V was clipped by 4 bases and J by 3 bases; unmatched bases: 15. CDR1 is MNHEY, CDR2 SVGEGT, per germline. CDR3 residues: CASSSTGISGGNNQPQHF. The DNA for the CDR3 is TGTGCCAGCAGTTCCACGGGCATTTCAGGGGGTAACAATCAGCCCCAGCATTTT.

Points on this clone: The junction departs from germline at one end; a sequencing error may be responsible. This chain joins TRBV20-1 and TRBJ1-5; D may be TRBD1 (5 bases). In germline, CDR1 is DFQATT, CDR2 SNEGSKA (reference sequence). The CDR3 extends over 14 amino acids. In DNA form, the CDR3 reads TGCAGTGATAGGGAGGACAACAGCAATCAGCCCCGGCATTTT. It specifies CSDREDNSNQPRHF.

This clone has ten or more counts. This chain links TRBV6-1 with TRBJ2-5; D ambiguous. Germline V gene sequence: CDR1 MNHNS, CDR2 SASEGT. CDR3 length: 13 amino acids. The V end lost 4 bases, the J end lost 5 bases, and 11 bases lay between the germline ends. In DNA form, the CDR3 reads TGTGCCAGCAGTGTGTGGATCTCGGAGACCCAGTACTTC. Encoded protein: CASSVWISETQYF.

This clone was recorded many times. The V and J genes are TRBV19 and TRBJ2-7, with D perhaps TRBD2 (5 bases). From germline, CDR1 is LNHDA and CDR2 SQIVND (reference sequence). Trimming shortened V by 3 bases and J by 0 bases, and 12 bases separated the two germline ends. CDR3 length: 15 residues. The CDR3 sequence is CASSINGGPSYEQYF. The CDR3 coding sequence is TGTGCCAGTAGTATTAACGGCGGGCCCTCCTACGAGCAGTACTTC.

Details on this clone: With a much larger clone just one base away, this may be a read error. This same CDR3 is encoded by further DNA sequences in the sample. CDR3 coding DNA: TGTGCCAGCGGCACTAGGGCCGGGGAGCTGTTTTTT. The encoded protein is CASGTRAGELFF. This chain links TRBV11-1 with TRBJ2-2, with a possible D match to TRBD2 (5 bases). V was cut by 8 bases and J by 6 bases, with 10 bases left in between. The germline V gene encodes CDR1 SGHAT and CDR2 FQDESV (reference sequence). CDR3 size: 12 residues.

This clone was observed many times. This chain uses TRBV7-2 with TRBJ2-3; D is undetermined. V lost 4 bases to trimming and J lost 0 bases, with 14 bases between them. Germline V gene data show CDR1 as SGHTA and CDR2 as FQGNSA. The CDR3 is made up of 16 amino acids. The CDR3 region is CASSSQEAISTDTQYF. The DNA for the CDR3 is TGTGCCAGCAGCTCACAAGAGGCGATCAGCACAGATACGCAGTATTTT. The full variable domain, completed using reference TRBV7-2 and TRBJ2-3, is GAGVSQSPSNKVTEKGKDVELRCDPISGHTALYWYRQSLGQGLEFLIYFQGNSAPDKSGLPSDRFSAERTGGSVSTLTIQRTQQEDSAVYLCASSSQEAISTDTQYFGPGTRLTVL.

A remark on this clone: A junction boundary mismatches the germline segment, possibly from a read error. The chain is built from TRBV20-1 and TRBJ1-1; D unclear. Germline V gives CDR1 DFQATT, CDR2 SNEGSKA (reference sequence). The CDR3 is made up of 13 amino acids. This CDR3 reads CSAGLVKNTESFF. CDR3 sequence (DNA): TGCAGTGCTGGCCTCGTAAAAAACACTGAATCTTTCTTT.

J is TRBJ2-7 and V is TRBV28; D remains ambiguous. The CDR3 spans 15 residues. Germline V gene lookup returns CDR1 MDHEN and CDR2 SYDVKM. The V gene lost 5 bases and the J gene lost 7 bases, with 21 bases spanning the gap. The CDR3, as DNA: TGTGCCAGCAGTCCCCCCCCTATCTGGAGTGGAGAGCAGTACTTC. Translating gives CASSPPPIWSGEQYF.

A remark on this clone: This may arise from a read error, as a much more abundant clone is one base away. This chain joins TRBV9 and TRBJ2-5; D gene unclear. The germline V gene encodes CDR1 SGDLS and CDR2 YYNGEE. CDR3 length: 15 residues. CDR3 DNA sequence: TGTGCCAGCATCGTAGCCCCGGCACCGATGGAGACCCAGTACTTC. Translating gives CASIVAPAPMETQYF.

Many counts were recorded for this clone. The V and J genes are TRBV29-1 and TRBJ2-5; 7 positions agree with TRBD1. The CDR3 contains 12 residues. Trimming cost V 3 bases and J 5 bases; bases outside gene matches: 3. Germline assignment: CDR1 SQVTM and CDR2 ANQGSEA. The CDR3 nucleotides are TGCAGCGTTGACCCCAGGGGGGAGACCCAGTACTTC. Protein sequence: CSVDPRGETQYF.

This clone was seen repeatedly, ten times or more. The J gene is TRBJ2-3, the V gene TRBV27; 7 nucleotides line up with TRBD1. Germline trimming cut 4 bases from V and 2 bases from J; bases unmatched to any gene: 9. Germline CDR1 is MNHEY and CDR2 is SMNVEV (reference sequence). The CDR3 contains 16 residues. The CDR3 DNA reads TGTGCCAGCAGTTCGACCCGGGACAGATACACAGATACGCAGTATTTT. This codes for CASSSTRDRYTDTQYF.

This clone was found a few times. This may be a read error: a much more frequent sequence differs by one nucleotide. The DNA of the CDR3 is TGTGCCAGCACCATACAGGGGGTCGGCCAGCCCCAGCATTTT. Translated: CASTIQGVGQPQHF. The chain links TRBV27 to TRBJ1-5, with TRBD1 matching over 8 bases. Germline CDR1 MNHEY, CDR2 SMNVEV (reference sequence). The trim removed 7 bases at V and 7 bases at J, leaving 9 bases unmatched. The CDR3 runs to 14 residues.